This TCR beta chain was captured in a study of blood T cell repertoires in COVID-19. Study as a whole: The study drew acute and convalescent COVID-19 samples from the United States, Italy and Spain. PBMCs, B-cell-depleted T cells, or T cells were the source of the cDNA or gDNA that made up the material.

This clone was counted between two and nine times. Clones were sequenced by immunoSEQ multiplex PCR, and TCRdb holds only the in-frame ones, with some missing. The table has about 220,000 clones, around 90% seen once. The CDR3 length is 14 residues. V lost 6 bases and J lost 5; bases outside the gene matches: 9. Germline V gene sequence: CDR1 MDHEN, CDR2 SYDVKM. J is TRBJ1-1 and V is TRBV28, with 7 bases aligning to TRBD1. This receptor was obtained from a woman aged 50 to 65 with acute COVID-19. Sequenced: PBMCs or T cells enriched from blood (not recorded which). For the CDR3, the DNA is TGTGCCAGCAGCCCCGGACAGGAATTTACTGAAGCTTTCTTT. It translates to CASSPGQEFTEAFF.